This T cell receptor (beta chain) is drawn from a study of technical replicates of blood from several donors. Profiled with immunoSEQ multiplex PCR; TCRdb holds only in-frame clones, not every one. The sample has almost 85,000 clones; roughly 97% are singletons. The CDR3 extends over 14 amino acids. V lost 5 bases and J lost 7; bases outside the gene matches: 10. Germline CDR1 ENHRY, CDR2 SYGVKD. The chain combines TRBV10-3 with TRBJ1-1; TRBD1 matches at 7 bases. Source material: T cells isolated from PBMCs. The receptor was isolated from a human donor in good health. The CDR3 protein is CAISPGTATYEAFF. In DNA, the CDR3 is TGTGCCATCAGTCCAGGGACAGCCACATATGAAGCTTTCTTT.